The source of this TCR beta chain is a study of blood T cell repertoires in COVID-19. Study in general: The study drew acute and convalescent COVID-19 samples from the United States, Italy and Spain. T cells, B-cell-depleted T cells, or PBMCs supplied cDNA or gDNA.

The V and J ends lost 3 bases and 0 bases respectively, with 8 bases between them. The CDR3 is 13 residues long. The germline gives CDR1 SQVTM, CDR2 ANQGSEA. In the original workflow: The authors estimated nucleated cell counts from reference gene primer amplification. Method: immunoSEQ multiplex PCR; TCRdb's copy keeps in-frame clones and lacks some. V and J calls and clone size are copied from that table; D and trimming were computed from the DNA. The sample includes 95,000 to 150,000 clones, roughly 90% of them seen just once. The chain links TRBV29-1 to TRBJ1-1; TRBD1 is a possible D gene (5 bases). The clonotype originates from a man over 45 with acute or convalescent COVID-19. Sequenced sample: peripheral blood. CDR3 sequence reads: CSVEGRLNTEAFF. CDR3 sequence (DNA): TGCAGCGTTGAGGGGCGGTTGAACACTGAAGCTTTCTTT.